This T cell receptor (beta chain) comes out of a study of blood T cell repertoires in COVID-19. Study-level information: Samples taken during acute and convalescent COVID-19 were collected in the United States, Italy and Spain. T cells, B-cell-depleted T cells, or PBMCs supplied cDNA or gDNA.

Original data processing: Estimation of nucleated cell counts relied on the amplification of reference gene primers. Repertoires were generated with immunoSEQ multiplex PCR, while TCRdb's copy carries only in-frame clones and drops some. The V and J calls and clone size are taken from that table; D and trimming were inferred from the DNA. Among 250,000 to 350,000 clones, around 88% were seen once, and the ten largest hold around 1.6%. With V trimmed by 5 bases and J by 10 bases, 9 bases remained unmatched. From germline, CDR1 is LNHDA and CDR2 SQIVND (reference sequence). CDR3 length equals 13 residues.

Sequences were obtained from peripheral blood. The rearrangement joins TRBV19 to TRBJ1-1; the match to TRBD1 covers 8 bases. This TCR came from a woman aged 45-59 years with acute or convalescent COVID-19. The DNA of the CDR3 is TGTGCCAGTAGTGGCCGGGACAGGTTGCGAGCTTTCTTT. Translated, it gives CASSGRDRLRAFF.